This entry is about one T cell receptor (beta chain). Data came from immunoSEQ multiplex PCR; TCRdb stores just in-frame clones and leaves some out. The table lists about 160,000 clones, more than 75% of them singletons. This specimen comes from a study of blood T cell repertoires in COVID-19. For the study at large: T cells, B-cell-depleted T cells, or PBMCs supplied cDNA or gDNA.

The V gene end was trimmed by 3 bases and the J gene end by 2 bases; junction bases not matched to a gene: 3. The CDR3 consists of 15 residues. The V gene's germline CDR1 is SGHVS and CDR2 FNYEAQ. The sequenced sample consisted of peripheral blood. This clonotype was sampled from a young man with acute or convalescent COVID-19. The genes are TRBV7-6 and TRBJ2-3, with 9 bases fitting TRBD2. CDR3 protein: CASSLTSGITDTQYF. CDR3 coding DNA: TGTGCCAGCAGCTTGACTAGCGGAATCACAGATACGCAGTATTTT.